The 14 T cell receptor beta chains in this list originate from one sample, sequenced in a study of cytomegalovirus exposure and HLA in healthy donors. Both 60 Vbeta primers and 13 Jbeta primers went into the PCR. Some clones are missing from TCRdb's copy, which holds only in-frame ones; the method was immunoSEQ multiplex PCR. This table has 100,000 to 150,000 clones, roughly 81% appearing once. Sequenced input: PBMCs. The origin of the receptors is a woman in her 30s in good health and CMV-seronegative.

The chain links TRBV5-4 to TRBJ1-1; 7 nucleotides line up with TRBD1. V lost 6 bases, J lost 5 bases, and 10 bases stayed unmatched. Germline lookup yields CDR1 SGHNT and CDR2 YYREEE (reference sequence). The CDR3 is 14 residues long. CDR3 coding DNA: TGTGCCAGCACCCTTATCGACAGGGTGACTGAAGCTTTCTTT. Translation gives CASTLIDRVTEAFF.

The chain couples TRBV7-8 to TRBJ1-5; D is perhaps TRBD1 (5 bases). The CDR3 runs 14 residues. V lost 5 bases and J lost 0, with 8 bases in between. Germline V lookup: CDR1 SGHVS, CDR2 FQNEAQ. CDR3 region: CASSRDSSNQPQHF. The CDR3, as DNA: TGTGCCAGCAGCCGCGACAGTAGCAATCAGCCCCAGCATTTT.

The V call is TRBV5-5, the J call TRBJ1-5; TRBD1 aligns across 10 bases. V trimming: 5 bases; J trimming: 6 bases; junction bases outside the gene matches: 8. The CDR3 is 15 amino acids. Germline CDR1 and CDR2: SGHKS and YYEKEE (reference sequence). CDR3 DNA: TGTGCCAGCAGTTTTGGAGGGACAGGGGTTCAGCCCCAGCATTTT. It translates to CASSFGGTGVQPQHF.

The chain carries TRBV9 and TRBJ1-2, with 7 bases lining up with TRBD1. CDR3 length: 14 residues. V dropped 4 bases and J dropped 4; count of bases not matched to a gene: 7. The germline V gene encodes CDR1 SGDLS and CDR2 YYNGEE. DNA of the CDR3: TGTGCCAGCAGCCCGGCGGGACAGCCCTATGGCTACACCTTC. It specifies CASSPAGQPYGYTF. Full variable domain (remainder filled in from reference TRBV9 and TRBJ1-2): DSGVTQTPKHLITATGQRVTLRCSPRSGDLSVYWYQQSLDQGLQFLIQYYNGEERAKGNILERFSAQQFPDLHSELNLSSLELGDSALYFCASSPAGQPYGYTFGSGTRLTVV.

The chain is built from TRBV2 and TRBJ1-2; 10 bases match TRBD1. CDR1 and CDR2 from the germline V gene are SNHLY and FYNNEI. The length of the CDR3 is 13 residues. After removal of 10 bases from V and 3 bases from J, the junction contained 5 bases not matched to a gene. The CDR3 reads CATKTGGDYGYTF. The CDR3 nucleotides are TGTGCCACCAAGACAGGGGGCGACTATGGCTACACCTTC.

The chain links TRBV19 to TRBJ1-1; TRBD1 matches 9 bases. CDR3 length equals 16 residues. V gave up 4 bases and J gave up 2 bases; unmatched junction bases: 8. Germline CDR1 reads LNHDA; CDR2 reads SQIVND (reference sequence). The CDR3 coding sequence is TGTGCCAGTAGTAGGATGGACAGGGGCCTTAACACTGAAGCTTTCTTT. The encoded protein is CASSRMDRGLNTEAFF.

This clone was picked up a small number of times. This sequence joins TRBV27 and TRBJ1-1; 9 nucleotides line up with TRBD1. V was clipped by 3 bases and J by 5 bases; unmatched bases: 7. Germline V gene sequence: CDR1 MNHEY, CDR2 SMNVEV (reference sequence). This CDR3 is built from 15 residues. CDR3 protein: CASSLGTGGRTEAFF. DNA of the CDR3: TGTGCCAGCAGTTTGGGTACAGGGGGCCGGACTGAAGCTTTCTTT.

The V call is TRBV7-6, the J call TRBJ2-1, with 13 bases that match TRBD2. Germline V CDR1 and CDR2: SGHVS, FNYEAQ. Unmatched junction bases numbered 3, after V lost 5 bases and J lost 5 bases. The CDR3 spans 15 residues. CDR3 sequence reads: CASSRGLAGDNEQFF. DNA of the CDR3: TGTGCCAGCAGCCGCGGACTAGCGGGGGACAATGAGCAGTTCTTC. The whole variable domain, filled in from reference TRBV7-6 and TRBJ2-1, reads GAGVSQSPRYKVTKRGQDVALRCDPISGHVSLYWYRQALGQGPEFLTYFNYEAQQDKSGLPNDRFSAERPEGSISTLTIQRTEQRDSAMYRCASSRGLAGDNEQFFGPGTRLTVL.

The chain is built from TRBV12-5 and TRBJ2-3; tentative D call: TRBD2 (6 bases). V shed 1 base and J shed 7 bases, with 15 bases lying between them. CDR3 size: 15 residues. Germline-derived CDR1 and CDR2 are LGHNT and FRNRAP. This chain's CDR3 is CASGLAGEVGNTQYF. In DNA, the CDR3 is TGTGCTAGTGGTTTGGCGGGAGAAGTCGGAAATACGCAGTATTTT. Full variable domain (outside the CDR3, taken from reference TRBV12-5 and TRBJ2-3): DARVTQTPRHKVTEMGQEVTMRCQPILGHNTVFWYRQTMMQGLELLAYFRNRAPLDDSGMPKDRFSAEMPDATLATLKIQPSEPRDSAVYFCASGLAGEVGNTQYFGPGTRLTVL.

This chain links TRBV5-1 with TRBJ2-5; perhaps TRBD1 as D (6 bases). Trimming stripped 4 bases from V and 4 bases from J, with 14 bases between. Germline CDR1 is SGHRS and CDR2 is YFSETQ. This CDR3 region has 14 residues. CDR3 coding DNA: TGCGCCAGCAGCACCGTACAGGGTTTAGAGACCCAGTACTTC. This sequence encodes CASSTVQGLETQYF.

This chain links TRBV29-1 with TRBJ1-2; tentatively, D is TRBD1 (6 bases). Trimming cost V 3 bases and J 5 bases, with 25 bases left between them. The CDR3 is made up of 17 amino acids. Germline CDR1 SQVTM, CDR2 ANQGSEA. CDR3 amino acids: CSVDLGTGSLLGYGYTF. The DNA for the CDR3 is TGCAGCGTTGATTTGGGAACAGGGTCTCTCTTGGGGTATGGCTACACCTTC.

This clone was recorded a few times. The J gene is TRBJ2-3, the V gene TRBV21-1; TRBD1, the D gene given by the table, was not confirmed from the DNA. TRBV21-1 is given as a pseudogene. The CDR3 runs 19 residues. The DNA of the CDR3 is TGTGCCAGCAGCACCCGACGGCAGGGGGGACAGATGTCCGCAGATACGCAGTATTTT. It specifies CASSTRRQGGQMSADTQYF.

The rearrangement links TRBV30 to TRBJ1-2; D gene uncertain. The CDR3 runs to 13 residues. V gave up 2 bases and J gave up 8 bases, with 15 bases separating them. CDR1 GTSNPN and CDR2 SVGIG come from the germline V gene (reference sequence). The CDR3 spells CAWSIGAPRGYTF. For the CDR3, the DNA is TGTGCCTGGAGTATAGGAGCCCCGCGGGGCTACACCTTC.

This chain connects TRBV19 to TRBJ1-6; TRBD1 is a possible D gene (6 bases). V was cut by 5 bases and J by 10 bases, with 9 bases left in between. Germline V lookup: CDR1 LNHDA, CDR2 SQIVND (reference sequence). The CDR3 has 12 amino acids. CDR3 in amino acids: CASSGGQSPLHF. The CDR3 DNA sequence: TGTGCCAGTAGTGGGGGCCAATCACCCCTCCACTTT.